The source of this T cell receptor (beta chain) is a study of T cell changes during pregnancy in multiple sclerosis. The table came from immunoSEQ multiplex PCR; TCRdb's copy has only in-frame clones and leaves some out. The sample contains 40,000 or so clones, 90% to 95% of which appear only once. The V gene end was trimmed by 3 bases and the J gene end by 3 bases; junction bases not matched to a gene: 14. CDR1 is MDHEN, CDR2 SYDVKM, per germline. The CDR3 covers 18 residues. The V call is TRBV28, the J call TRBJ1-5, with TRBD1 identical over 7 bases. The clonotype was recovered from a female donor with multiple sclerosis, enrolled in a pregnancy study. The sample here was peripheral blood, taken before pregnancy. The CDR3: CASSLRGLRQGDNQPQHF. CDR3 in DNA: TGTGCCAGCAGTTTGAGGGGGCTGAGGCAGGGGGACAATCAGCCCCAGCATTTT.